Reported below is one TCR beta chain. The V and J ends lost 0 bases and 12 bases respectively, with 20 bases between them. Germline V lookup: CDR1 LGHNA, CDR2 YSLEER. This CDR3 is built from 16 residues. This sample is part of a study of blood T cell repertoires in COVID-19. Study background: Italy, Spain and the United States were the sources of the convalescent and acute COVID-19 samples. T cells, B-cell-depleted T cells, or PBMCs supplied cDNA or gDNA.

In the authors' methods: Estimated nucleated cell counts came from reference gene primer amplification. Profiled with immunoSEQ multiplex PCR; TCRdb holds only in-frame clones, not every one. Clone size and the V and J calls come from that table; the DNA yielded D and trimming. Among around 170,000 clones, approximately 74% were seen once, and the ten largest hold 3%. This TCR came from an elderly woman with acute or convalescent COVID-19. Sequencing was done on a sample of peripheral blood. The chain joins TRBV4-3 to TRBJ1-4; D possibly corresponds to TRBD1 (5 bases). This chain's CDR3 is CASSQDLKGAIVELFF. DNA of the CDR3: TGCGCCAGCAGCCAAGATCTGAAAGGGGCCATCGTGGAACTGTTTTTT.